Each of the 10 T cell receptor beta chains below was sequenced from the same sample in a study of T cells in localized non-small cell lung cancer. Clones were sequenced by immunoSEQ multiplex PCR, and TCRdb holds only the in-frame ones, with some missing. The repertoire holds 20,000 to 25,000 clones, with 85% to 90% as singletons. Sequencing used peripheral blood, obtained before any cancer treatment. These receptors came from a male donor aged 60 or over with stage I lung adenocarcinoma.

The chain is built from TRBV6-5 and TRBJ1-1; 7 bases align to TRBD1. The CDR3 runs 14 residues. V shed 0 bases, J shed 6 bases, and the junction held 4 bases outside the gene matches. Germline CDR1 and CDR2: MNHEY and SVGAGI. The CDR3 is CASSYSGRGSEAFF. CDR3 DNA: TGTGCCAGCAGTTACTCTGGCAGGGGGTCTGAAGCTTTCTTT.

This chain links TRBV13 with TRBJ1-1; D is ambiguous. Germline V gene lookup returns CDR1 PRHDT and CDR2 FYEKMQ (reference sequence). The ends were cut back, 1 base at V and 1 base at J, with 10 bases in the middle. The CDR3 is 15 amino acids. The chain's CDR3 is CASSLVAMTNTEAFF. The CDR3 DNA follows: TGTGCCAGCAGCTTAGTTGCAATGACGAACACTGAAGCTTTCTTT.

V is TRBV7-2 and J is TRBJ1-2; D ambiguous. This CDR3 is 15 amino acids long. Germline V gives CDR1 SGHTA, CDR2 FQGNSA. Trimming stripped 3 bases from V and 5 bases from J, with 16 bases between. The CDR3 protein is CASSLFLRDLYGYTF. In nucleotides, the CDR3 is TGTGCCAGCAGCTTGTTTCTCCGAGACTTATATGGCTACACCTTC. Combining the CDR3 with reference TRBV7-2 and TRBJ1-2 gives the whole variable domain GAGVSQSPSNKVTEKGKDVELRCDPISGHTALYWYRQSLGQGLEFLIYFQGNSAPDKSGLPSDRFSAERTGGSVSTLTIQRTQQEDSAVYLCASSLFLRDLYGYTFGSGTRLTVV.

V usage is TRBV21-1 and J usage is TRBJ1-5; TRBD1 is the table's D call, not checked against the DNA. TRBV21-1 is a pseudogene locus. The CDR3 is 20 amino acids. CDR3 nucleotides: TGTGCCAGCAGCAAAAAGTCGGGCCGGGACAGACCTTATAGCAATCAGCCCCAGCATTTT. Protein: CASSKKSGRDRPYSNQPQHF.

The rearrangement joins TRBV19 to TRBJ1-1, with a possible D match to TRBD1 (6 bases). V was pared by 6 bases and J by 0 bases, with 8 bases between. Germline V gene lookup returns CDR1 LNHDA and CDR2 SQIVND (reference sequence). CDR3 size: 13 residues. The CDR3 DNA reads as TGTGCCAGTAGCGACAGGCTGAACACTGAAGCTTTCTTT. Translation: CASSDRLNTEAFF.

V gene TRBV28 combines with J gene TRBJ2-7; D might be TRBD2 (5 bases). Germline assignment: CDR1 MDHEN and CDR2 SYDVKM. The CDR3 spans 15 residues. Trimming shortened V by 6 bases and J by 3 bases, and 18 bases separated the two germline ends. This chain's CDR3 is CASSQRRTADYEQYF. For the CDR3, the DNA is TGTGCCAGCAGCCAAAGAAGGACTGCCGACTACGAGCAGTACTTC.

CDR3 sequence (DNA): TGTGCCAGCAGCTTAGGGACAGGGCCCTCCTACGAGCAGTACTTC. Translated, it gives CASSLGTGPSYEQYF. This chain joins TRBV7-2 and TRBJ2-7, with 8 bases identical to TRBD1. The CDR3 sequence is 15 residues long. V lost 1 base and J lost 0; bases outside the gene matches: 2. Germline assignment: CDR1 SGHTA and CDR2 FQGNSA.

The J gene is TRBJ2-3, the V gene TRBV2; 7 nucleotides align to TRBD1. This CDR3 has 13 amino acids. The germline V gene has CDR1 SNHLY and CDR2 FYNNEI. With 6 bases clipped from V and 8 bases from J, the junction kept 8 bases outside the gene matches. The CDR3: CASSPDRESTQYF. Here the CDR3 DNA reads TGTGCCAGCAGCCCTGACAGGGAAAGTACGCAGTATTTT. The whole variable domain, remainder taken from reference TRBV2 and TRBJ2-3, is EPEVTQTPSHQVTQMGQEVILRCVPISNHLYFYWYRQILGQKVEFLVSFYNNEISEKSEIFDDQFSVERPDGSNFTLKIRSTKLEDSAMYFCASSPDRESTQYFGPGTRLTVL.

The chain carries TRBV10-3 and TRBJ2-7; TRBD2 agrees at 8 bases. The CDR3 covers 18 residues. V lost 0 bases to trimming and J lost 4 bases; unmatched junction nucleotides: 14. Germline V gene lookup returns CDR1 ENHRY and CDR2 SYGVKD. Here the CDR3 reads CAISESRGEGPRFYEQYF. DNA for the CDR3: TGTGCCATCAGTGAGTCGCGGGGGGAGGGCCCGCGATTTTACGAGCAGTACTTC.

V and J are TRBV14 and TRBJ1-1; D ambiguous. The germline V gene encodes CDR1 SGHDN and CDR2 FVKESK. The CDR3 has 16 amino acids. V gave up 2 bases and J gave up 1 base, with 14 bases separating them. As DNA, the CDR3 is TGTGCCAGCAGCCAAAGTGTCAGAATGGGGAACACTGAAGCTTTCTTT. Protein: CASSQSVRMGNTEAFF.